This TCR beta chain was retrieved from a study of shared clonotypes between healthy human individuals. Whole-study results and caveats: Exclusively blood specimens were collected; tissue repertoires likely differ.

Trimming cost V 4 bases and J 4 bases; bases outside gene matches: 8. There are 15 residues in the CDR3. Germline CDR1 reads MDHEN; CDR2 reads SYDVKM. For this clone: As yet, its antigen is unknown.

Execution of the assay was at deep level. Clones were sequenced by immunoSEQ multiplex PCR, and TCRdb holds only the in-frame ones, with some missing. The profile covers some 2.4 million clones, with roughly 93% appearing a single time and roughly 0.39% taken by the ten largest. V usage is TRBV28 and J usage is TRBJ1-2; the match to TRBD1 covers 8 bases. Sample: naive CD4+ T cells from PBMCs. The subset here: CD45RA+ positively selected. This receptor was obtained from a man between 18 and 29 years old in good health. Some clones in this sample may be carry-over from other donors' samples. The CDR3 nucleotides are TGTGCCAGCAGTTCCCTTGCGACAGGGGCCTATGGCTACACCTTC. Translation gives CASSSLATGAYGYTF.